These 27 T cell receptor beta chains came from one sample sequenced in a study of prognosis after radiotherapy for stage I lung cancer. Amplification of TCR beta CDR3 from genomic DNA used two-round multiplex PCR. Round one of PCR was performed, and it used primers specific to each TRBV and TRBJ gene. TCRdb re-called the multiplex PCR reads with MiXCR, one entry per CDR3 protein. This table has approximately 30,000 distinct CDR3 sequences, 31% appearing once. The sample was PBMCs, taken before or after stereotactic body radiation therapy (not recorded which). The receptor set was obtained from a donor over 45 with non-small cell lung cancer.

This clonotype turned up a few times. A read error is possible here, since a much larger clone lies one base away. V and J are TRBV4-1 and TRBJ2-1, with a tentative D call TRBD2 (5 bases). CDR1 and CDR2 from the germline V gene are MGHRA and YSYEKL. The V and J ends lost 0 bases and 0 bases respectively, with 9 bases between them. This CDR3 comprises 16 residues. The CDR3 reads CASSQDYGISYNEQFF. CDR3 in DNA: TGCGCCAGCAGCCAAGATTACGGGATCTCCTACAATGAGCAGTTCTTC.

By share, this clonotype counts as medium-sized. The DNA for the CDR3 is TGTGCCAGCAGTCCCACGACAGGGAAGGACACCATATATTTT. Translating it yields CASSPTTGKDTIYF. The chain combines TRBV6-1 with TRBJ1-3; 7 bases map to TRBD1. CDR3 length: 14 amino acids. Germline V lookup: CDR1 MNHNS, CDR2 SASEGT. After removal of 5 bases from V and 8 bases from J, the junction contained 9 bases not matched to a gene.

CDR3 sequence: CSARCLAGGGTDTQYF. The CDR3 DNA reads as TGCAGTGCTAGATGTCTAGCGGGGGGTGGCACAGATACGCAGTATTTT. V is TRBV20-1 and J is TRBJ2-3, with TRBD2 matching over 11 bases. CDR1 and CDR2 from the germline V gene are DFQATT and SNEGSKA (reference sequence). The CDR3 length is 16 residues. With 2 bases clipped from V and 1 base from J, the junction kept 5 bases outside the gene matches.

This clonotype is deemed medium-sized. The V and J genes are TRBV2 and TRBJ2-1, with D unresolved. This CDR3 comprises 13 residues. Between the trimmed V and J ends, which lost 6 bases and 7 bases, there was a span of 13 bases. The germline gives CDR1 SNHLY, CDR2 FYNNEI. CDR3 nucleotide sequence: TGTGCCAGCAGGGATTTAGACACTAATGAGCAGTTCTTC. Amino acid sequence: CASRDLDTNEQFF.

This clonotype has at least ten counts. The rearrangement joins TRBV15 to TRBJ2-3; TRBD1 matches at 10 bases. V lost 3 bases and J lost 5; bases outside the gene matches: 8. Germline CDR1 is LNHNV and CDR2 is YYDKDF (reference sequence). This CDR3 spans 16 amino acids. CDR3 amino acids: CATSRTRDRGVDTQYF. Here the CDR3 DNA reads TGTGCCACCAGCAGGACCCGGGACAGGGGAGTAGATACGCAGTATTTT.

Comment on this clonotype: A far larger clone is just one base off, so this is likely a read error. The J gene is TRBJ2-3, the V gene TRBV11-2; 9 bases map to TRBD2. Trimming cost V 6 bases and J 1 base; bases outside gene matches: 5. The CDR3 is 15 amino acids. Per germline, CDR1 SGHAT and CDR2 FQNNGV. The CDR3 sequence: CASSPRTSGTDTQYF. The DNA of the CDR3 is TGTGCCAGCAGTCCCCGGACTAGCGGCACAGATACGCAGTATTTT.

This clonotype was seen repeatedly, ten times or more. The chain has TRBV19 and TRBJ1-2; a possible D gene is TRBD1 (5 bases). The germline V gene encodes CDR1 LNHDA and CDR2 SQIVND (reference sequence). V was cut by 5 bases and J by 5 bases, with 12 bases left in between. CDR3 length equals 13 residues. The CDR3 region is CASSLREGYGYTF. The CDR3 nucleotides read TGTGCCAGTAGTCTACGGGAGGGGTATGGCTACACCTTC.

The rearrangement uses TRBV6-1 and TRBJ1-5; D might be TRBD1 (5 bases). The germline gives CDR1 MNHNS, CDR2 SASEGT. Trimming removed 4 bases at V and 1 base at J, with 14 bases between. This CDR3 region has 16 residues. The CDR3 nucleotides read TGTGCCAGCAGTGCCCTTACTTGGGGGAGCAATCAGCCCCAGCATTTT. This translates into CASSALTWGSNQPQHF.

Ten or more counts support this clonotype. J is TRBJ1-2 and V is TRBV14; unclear D gene. This CDR3 comprises 11 residues. Germline values: CDR1 SGHDN, CDR2 FVKESK. The V end was cut by 4 bases, the J end by 5 bases, with 5 bases between. Here the CDR3 reads CASSLGYGYTF. The CDR3 DNA reads TGTGCCAGCAGCCTCGGTTATGGCTACACCTTC. The complete variable domain, with remaining parts taken from reference TRBV14 and TRBJ1-2, reads EAGVTQFPSHSVIEKGQTVTLRCDPISGHDNLYWYRRVMGKEIKFLLHFVKESKQDESGMPNNRFLAERTGGTYSTLKVQPAELEDSGVYFCASSLGYGYTFGSGTRLTVV.

This clonotype was recorded many times. The rearrangement uses TRBV11-2 and TRBJ1-5; D remains ambiguous. Trimming took off 0 bases at V and 5 bases at J, with 8 bases between the two ends. The CDR3 loop spans 14 amino acids. Germline V CDR1 and CDR2: SGHAT, FQNNGV. The CDR3 spells CASSLDRSDQPQHF. The CDR3 coding sequence is TGTGCCAGCAGCTTAGACAGATCGGATCAGCCCCAGCATTTT. Together with reference TRBV11-2 and TRBJ1-5, the CDR3 gives the full variable domain: EAGVAQSPRYKIIEKRQSVAFWCNPISGHATLYWYQQILGQGPKLLIQFQNNGVVDDSQLPKDRFSAERLKGVDSTLKIQPAKLEDSAVYLCASSLDRSDQPQHFGDGTRLSIL.

Notes on this clonotype: A clone one base away is much larger, so this may be a read error. The chain recombines TRBV6-5 with TRBJ2-7; 7 nucleotides line up with TRBD2. The CDR3 length is 14 residues. Germline-derived CDR1 and CDR2 are MNHEY and SVGAGI. CDR3 residues: CARSYWGGSYEQYF. The CDR3 DNA is TGTGCCAGAAGTTACTGGGGAGGGAGCTACGAGCAGTACTTC.

This clonotype has a count of ten or more. This rearrangement joins TRBV6-1 to TRBJ2-5; 13 bases line up with TRBD2. Per germline, CDR1 MNHNS and CDR2 SASEGT. J was trimmed by 4 bases and V by 6 bases; bases with no gene match: 20. CDR3 length: 20 amino acids. CDR3 in amino acids: CASSQGTSGKLIQERETQYF. Written as DNA, the CDR3 is TGTGCCAGCAGCCAAGGGACTAGCGGGAAACTAATCCAAGAGCGAGAGACCCAGTACTTC.

This clonotype has a count of ten or more. This chain joins TRBV9 and TRBJ2-7, with 13 positions matching TRBD2. Trimming removed 4 bases from V and 5 bases from J; junction bases left unmatched: 9. CDR1 and CDR2 from the germline V gene are SGDLS and YYNGEE. The CDR3 contains 16 residues. The CDR3 nucleotides are TGTGCCAGCAGCTCGGGAGGACTAGCGGGGGTCCACGAGCAGTACTTC. Translated: CASSSGGLAGVHEQYF.

As regards this clonotype: One end of the junction is discordant with germline, which a read error may explain. This chain connects TRBV19 to TRBJ2-7; 7 nucleotides align to TRBD1. Germline V gene lookup returns CDR1 LNHDA and CDR2 SQIVND (reference sequence). This CDR3 spans 13 amino acids. The CDR3 DNA sequence: TGTGCCAGCGCCGGGACAGTGGGCTCCGAGCAGCACTTC. This codes for CASAGTVGSEQHF.

The chain combines TRBV11-1 with TRBJ2-3; tentative D call: TRBD1 (6 bases). The CDR3 totals 15 residues. V lost 0 bases and J lost 2, with 9 bases in between. In germline, CDR1 is SGHAT, CDR2 FQDESV (reference sequence). The CDR3 sequence is CASSLAGADTDTQYF. CDR3 sequence (DNA): TGTGCCAGCAGCTTAGCGGGGGCCGACACAGATACGCAGTATTTT.

This clonotype was seen at least ten times. V gene TRBV5-6 combines with J gene TRBJ2-5, with D perhaps TRBD2 (5 bases). The CDR3 extends over 14 amino acids. Per germline, CDR1 SGHDT and CDR2 YYEEEE. V was cut by 1 base and J by 1 base, with 8 bases left in between. The CDR3 nucleotides read TGTGCCAGCAGCTTGAGTCGGGGCCAAGAGACCCAGTACTTC. Protein product: CASSLSRGQETQYF.

V gene TRBV12-3 or TRBV12-4 combines with J gene TRBJ2-5, with 14 bases identical to TRBD2. The CDR3 extends over 16 amino acids. J lost 7 bases, V lost 6 bases, and 10 bases had no gene match. The DNA of the CDR3 is TGTGCCAGCAGCCAGGGACTAGCGGGGGTGCGGGGGACCCAGTACTTC. It yields the protein CASSQGLAGVRGTQYF.

This chain uses TRBV27 with TRBJ2-7; 9 nucleotides line up with TRBD1. The CDR3 covers 15 residues. The J segment lost 7 bases and the V segment lost 3 bases, leaving 10 bases of the junction unmatched. Germline loops: CDR1 MNHEY, CDR2 SMNVEV (reference sequence). CDR3 protein: CASSLEGTGQEEQYF. The CDR3 nucleotides read TGTGCCAGCAGTTTGGAAGGGACAGGGCAGGAAGAGCAGTACTTC.

Regarding this clonotype: Relative to the germline gene, one junction end is altered; a read error may explain this. The chain employs TRBV6-2 or TRBV6-3 and TRBJ2-2, with 9 nucleotides matching TRBD1. The CDR3 contains 14 residues. Germline CDR1 and CDR2: MNHEY and SVGEGT. CDR3 bases: TGTGACAGCAGGCGACCGGGACAGGGCGGGGAGCTGTTTTTT. Translated, it gives CDSRRPGQGGELFF.

The J gene is TRBJ2-1, the V gene TRBV19, with 10 bases matching TRBD2. The CDR3 covers 16 residues. After removal of 5 bases from V and 8 bases from J, the junction contained 12 bases not matched to a gene. Germline values: CDR1 LNHDA, CDR2 SQIVND (reference sequence). The CDR3 here is CASSPGVAGGGYEQFF. As DNA, the CDR3 is TGTGCCAGTAGTCCCGGGGTAGCGGGAGGAGGCTATGAGCAGTTCTTC.

The sample holds many counts of this clonotype. V is TRBV15 and J is TRBJ2-5; D call uncertain. In germline, CDR1 is LNHNV, CDR2 YYDKDF (reference sequence). Trimming pared 1 base from V and 1 base from J, leaving 7 bases between. This CDR3 comprises 14 residues. The CDR3 spells CATSRGGSQETQYF. The CDR3 DNA is TGTGCCACCAGCAGAGGAGGAAGCCAAGAGACCCAGTACTTC.

Note on this clonotype: Mismatch with germline at one junction end may stem from a read error. The rearrangement uses TRBV30 and TRBJ2-7; no reliable D call. Germline V gene data show CDR1 as GTSNPN and CDR2 as SVGIG (reference sequence). The CDR3 contains 12 residues. The CDR3 nucleotides read TGTGCCTGGAGTGTTTGCGGAAACGAGAAGTACTTC. It encodes CAWSVCGNEKYF.

This clonotype was seen repeatedly, ten times or more. The chain carries TRBV20-1 and TRBJ1-2, with D unclear. The CDR3 spans 15 residues. The V gene's germline CDR1 is DFQATT and CDR2 SNEGSKA (reference sequence). V was cut by 5 bases and J by 2 bases, with 18 bases left in between. In DNA form, the CDR3 reads TGCAGTGCTCACCGCGACGGTCTTCAAAACTATGGCTACACCTTC. Translated, it gives CSAHRDGLQNYGYTF.

The rearrangement joins TRBV20-1 to TRBJ2-3, with TRBD2 as a possible D gene (5 bases). The CDR3 sequence is 16 residues long. Germline values: CDR1 DFQATT, CDR2 SNEGSKA (reference sequence). The V and J ends lost 2 bases and 2 bases respectively, with 17 bases between them. CDR3 in DNA: TGCAGTGCTAGATTATCTAGCTTTGAGTTCACAGATACGCAGTATTTT. Protein: CSARLSSFEFTDTQYF.

This clonotype is termed medium-sized. The V gene is TRBV20-1, the J gene TRBJ2-1; D gene ambiguous. This CDR3 is built from 14 residues. V was shortened by 6 bases and J by 0 bases, with 12 bases between the two germline ends. The germline gives CDR1 DFQATT, CDR2 SNEGSKA (reference sequence). CDR3 nucleotide sequence: TGCAGTGCAAACCTACAGAACTCCTACAATGAGCAGTTCTTC. Translation: CSANLQNSYNEQFF.

This clonotype was seen at least ten times. CDR3 loop: CASRNTGGNQPQHF. In nucleotides, the CDR3 is TGTGCCAGCCGAAATACAGGGGGCAATCAGCCCCAGCATTTT. The gene calls are TRBV2 and TRBJ1-5; 7 bases are shared with TRBD1. V lost 8 bases, J lost 2 bases, and 6 bases stayed unmatched. The germline gives CDR1 SNHLY, CDR2 FYNNEI. This CDR3 is built from 14 residues. The full variable domain, with the rest looked up from reference TRBV2 and TRBJ1-5, is EPEVTQTPSHQVTQMGQEVILRCVPISNHLYFYWYRQILGQKVEFLVSFYNNEISEKSEIFDDQFSVERPDGSNFTLKIRSTKLEDSAMYFCASRNTGGNQPQHFGDGTRLSIL.

V usage is TRBV7-8 and J usage is TRBJ1-6; weak D call: TRBD1 (5 bases). The V gene's germline CDR1 is SGHVS and CDR2 FQNEAQ. The CDR3 contains 16 residues. V dropped 4 bases and J dropped 10 bases, with 20 bases sitting between them. Written as DNA, the CDR3 is TGTGCCAGCAGCTCAGCCCCCTCAGGTGGGGCCTCACCCCTCCACTTT. Its protein is CASSSAPSGGASPLHF.